The entry that follows covers one T cell receptor (beta chain) sequence. The antigen is not known. There are 14 residues in the CDR3. V was trimmed by 4 bases and J by 6 bases, leaving 18 bases between them. CDR1 and CDR2 from the germline V gene are DFQATT and SNEGSKA (reference sequence). These data are taken from a study of blood T cells in healthy people across ages. Regarding the study as a whole: Measured against age, TCR beta diversity per million T cells decreased in a roughly linear manner.

With a J-beta primer mix and a sample-barcoded 5' primer, a second PCR ran about 7 to 12 cycles. TCRdb re-called the 5' RACE reads with MiXCR, one entry per CDR3 protein. Counted here are around 1,900,000 distinct CDR3 sequences, about two fifths occurring once; the ten biggest clones make up roughly 23%. This TCR was recovered from a human donor in good health. Sequencing was done on a sample of blood. The chain employs TRBV20-1 and TRBJ1-2; D might be TRBD1 (5 bases). Written as DNA, the CDR3 is TGCAGTGCTACCTCTGGGACTGCCTTTGATGGCTACACCTTC. It translates to CSATSGTAFDGYTF.